The 9 T cell receptor beta chains in this list originate from one sample, sequenced in a study of OX40 agonist ivuxolimab in advanced cancers. The data were produced by immunoSEQ multiplex PCR, yet TCRdb's version contains in-frame clones alone and is incomplete. Of roughly 80,000 clones in the sample, approximately 85% were seen once. This specimen consisted of CD4+ or CD8+ T cells sorted from blood, obtained in a trial of the OX40 agonist ivuxolimab. These receptors were taken from an adult with an advanced solid tumor such as melanoma, head and neck, liver or kidney cancer.

This clone has only one observation. The chain carries TRBV7-9 and TRBJ1-1; D gene uncertain. Germline V lookup: CDR1 SEHNR, CDR2 FQNEAQ (reference sequence). The CDR3 consists of 13 residues. The V end was cut by 2 bases, the J end by 0 bases, with 4 bases between. DNA for the CDR3: TGTGCCAGCAGCTTACAGGTGAACACTGAAGCTTTCTTT. Translation gives CASSLQVNTEAFF.

The genes are TRBV7-8 and TRBJ2-3, with D perhaps TRBD2 (6 bases). Germline V gene lookup returns CDR1 SGHVS and CDR2 FQNEAQ. CDR3 length: 13 amino acids. V was shortened by 1 base and J by 6 bases, with 8 bases between the two germline ends. The CDR3 reads CASSLEREDTQYF. The CDR3 DNA follows: TGTGCCAGCAGCTTAGAACGGGAGGATACGCAGTATTTT.

The rearrangement uses TRBV6-6 and TRBJ1-6; D unresolved. The V end was cut by 2 bases, the J end by 9 bases, with 14 bases between. The CDR3 is made up of 15 amino acids. Germline V lookup: CDR1 MNHNY, CDR2 SVGAGI (reference sequence). CDR3 in amino acids: CASSYQEDFGSPLHF. In DNA, the CDR3 is TGTGCCAGCAGTTACCAGGAGGACTTTGGTTCACCCCTCCACTTT.

The gene calls are TRBV30 and TRBJ2-2, with 8 bases aligning to TRBD2. The CDR3 totals 16 residues. V lost 8 bases and J lost 4; bases outside the gene matches: 15. Germline CDR1 reads GTSNPN; CDR2 reads SVGIG (reference sequence). The CDR3, as DNA: TGTGCCGTGGAAGGTTCGGCGGGGGGAGGCACCGGGGAGCTGTTTTTT. This codes for CAVEGSAGGGTGELFF. Full variable domain (missing parts from reference TRBV30 and TRBJ2-2): SQTIHQWPATLVQPVGSPLSLECTVEGTSNPNLYWYRQAAGRGLQLLFYSVGIGQISSEVPQNLSASRPQDRQFILSSKKLLLSDSGFYLCAVEGSAGGGTGELFFGEGSRLTVL.

The chain has TRBV12-5 and TRBJ1-2; 11 nucleotides match TRBD1. The CDR3 consists of 15 residues. Per the germline V gene, CDR1 is LGHNT and CDR2 is FRNRAP. Unmatched junction bases numbered 10, after V lost 5 bases and J lost 8 bases. CDR3 sequence: CASGERTGGLRGYTF. CDR3 coding DNA: TGTGCTAGTGGTGAACGGACAGGGGGCCTGAGGGGCTACACCTTC.

The chain couples TRBV5-6 to TRBJ2-5; 7 bases align to TRBD1. Per germline, CDR1 SGHDT and CDR2 YYEEEE. The J segment lost 1 base and the V segment lost 4 bases, leaving 4 bases of the junction unmatched. This CDR3 contains 14 residues. CDR3 amino acids: CASSQTGSQETQYF. The CDR3 DNA follows: TGTGCCAGCAGCCAGACAGGGTCCCAAGAGACCCAGTACTTC.

The chain carries TRBV30 and TRBJ2-7; D uncertain. Germline V gives CDR1 GTSNPN, CDR2 SVGIG (reference sequence). The V gene lost 5 bases and the J gene lost 6 bases, with 8 bases spanning the gap. The CDR3 consists of 10 residues. The CDR3 DNA follows: TGTGCCTGGGGCCGACGCGAGCAGTACTTC. It is translated as CAWGRREQYF.

J is TRBJ1-2 and V is TRBV7-9; TRBD1 matches 9 bases. V gave up 5 bases and J gave up 8 bases; unmatched junction bases: 6. The CDR3 contains 13 residues. Germline CDR1 is SEHNR and CDR2 is FQNEAQ (reference sequence). CDR3 sequence: CASSTGGVGGYTF. The CDR3 DNA is TGTGCCAGCAGCACAGGGGGCGTCGGGGGCTACACCTTC.

This chain uses TRBV9 with TRBJ2-1; TRBD2 aligns across 10 bases. V lost 5 bases to trimming and J lost 4 bases; unmatched junction nucleotides: 9. Germline CDR1 reads SGDLS; CDR2 reads YYNGEE. This CDR3 contains 16 residues. The CDR3 DNA reads TGTGCCAGCAGTCTAGTGTCTAGCGGGGGATACAATGAGCAGTTCTTC. Protein sequence: CASSLVSSGGYNEQFF.